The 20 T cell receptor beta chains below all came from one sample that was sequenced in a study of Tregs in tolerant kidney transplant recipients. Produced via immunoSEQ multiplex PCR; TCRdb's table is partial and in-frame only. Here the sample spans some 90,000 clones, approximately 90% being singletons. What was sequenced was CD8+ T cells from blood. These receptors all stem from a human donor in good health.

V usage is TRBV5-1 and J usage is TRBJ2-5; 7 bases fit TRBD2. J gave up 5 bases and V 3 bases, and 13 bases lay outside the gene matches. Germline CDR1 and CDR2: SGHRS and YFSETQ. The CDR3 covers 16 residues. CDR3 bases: TGCGCCAGCAGCTGGGGAGGGCAGCACCCGGTGGAGACCCAGTACTTC. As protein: CASSWGGQHPVETQYF.

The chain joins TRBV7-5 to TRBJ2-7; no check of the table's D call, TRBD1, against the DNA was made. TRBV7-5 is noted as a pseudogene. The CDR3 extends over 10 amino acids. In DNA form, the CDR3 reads TGTGCCAGAAGAAACAGGAAGCAGTACTTC. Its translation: CARRNRKQYF.

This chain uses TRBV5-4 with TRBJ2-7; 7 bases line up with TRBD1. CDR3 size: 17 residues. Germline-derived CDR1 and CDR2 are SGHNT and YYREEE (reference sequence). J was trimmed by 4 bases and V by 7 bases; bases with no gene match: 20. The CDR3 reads CASGLIQGFARGYEQYF. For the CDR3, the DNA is TGTGCCAGCGGTCTGATACAGGGGTTTGCCAGGGGTTACGAGCAGTACTTC.

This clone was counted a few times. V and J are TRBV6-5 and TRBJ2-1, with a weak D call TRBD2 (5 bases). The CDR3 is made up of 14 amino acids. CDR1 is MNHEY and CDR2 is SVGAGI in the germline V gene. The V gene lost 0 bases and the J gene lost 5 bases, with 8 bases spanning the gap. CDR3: CASSYSASNNEQFF. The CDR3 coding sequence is TGTGCCAGCAGTTACTCCGCTAGCAACAATGAGCAGTTCTTC.

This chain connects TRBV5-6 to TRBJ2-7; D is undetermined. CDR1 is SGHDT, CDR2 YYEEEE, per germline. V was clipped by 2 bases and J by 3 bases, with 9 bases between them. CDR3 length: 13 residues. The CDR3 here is CASSLDNYYEQYF. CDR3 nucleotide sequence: TGTGCCAGCAGCTTAGACAATTACTACGAGCAGTACTTC. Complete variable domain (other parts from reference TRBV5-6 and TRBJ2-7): DAGVTQSPTHLIKTRGQQVTLRCSPKSGHDTVSWYQQALGQGPQFIFQYYEEEERQRGNFPDRFSGHQFPNYSSELNVNALLLGDSALYLCASSLDNYYEQYFGPGTRLTVT.

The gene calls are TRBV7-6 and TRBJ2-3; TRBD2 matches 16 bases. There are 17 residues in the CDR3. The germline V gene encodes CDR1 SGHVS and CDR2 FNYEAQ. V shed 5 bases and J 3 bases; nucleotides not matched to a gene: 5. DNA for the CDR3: TGTGCCAGCAGCCAGGGACTAGCGGGGGGGTTTACAGATACGCAGTATTTT. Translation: CASSQGLAGGFTDTQYF.

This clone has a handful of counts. The CDR3 DNA reads TGTGCCAGCAGCCAAGGGGCAGGGAATCAGCCCCAGCATTTT. This gives the protein CASSQGAGNQPQHF. The chain carries TRBV11-2 and TRBJ1-5, with D possibly TRBD1 on 5 matching bases. Trimming removed 5 bases from V and 4 bases from J, with 12 bases in between. Germline V gene data show CDR1 as SGHAT and CDR2 as FQNNGV. The CDR3 is made up of 14 amino acids.

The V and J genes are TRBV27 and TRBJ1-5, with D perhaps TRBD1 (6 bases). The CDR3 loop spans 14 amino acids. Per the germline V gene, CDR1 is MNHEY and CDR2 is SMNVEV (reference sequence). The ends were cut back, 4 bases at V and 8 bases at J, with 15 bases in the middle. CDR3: CASSSSGEGEPQHF. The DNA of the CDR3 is TGTGCCAGCAGTTCCTCAGGGGAAGGGGAGCCCCAGCATTTT.

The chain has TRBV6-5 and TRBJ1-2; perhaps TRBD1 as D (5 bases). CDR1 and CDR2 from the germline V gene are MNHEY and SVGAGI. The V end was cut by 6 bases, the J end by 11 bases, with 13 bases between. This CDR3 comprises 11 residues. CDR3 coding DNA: TGTGCCAGCAGGCAAGGGGCACTGTACACCTTC. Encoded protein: CASRQGALYTF.

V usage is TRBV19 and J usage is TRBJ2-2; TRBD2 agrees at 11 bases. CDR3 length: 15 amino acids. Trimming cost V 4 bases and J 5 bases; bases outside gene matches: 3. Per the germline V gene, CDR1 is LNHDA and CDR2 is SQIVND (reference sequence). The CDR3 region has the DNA TGTGCCAGTAGTACTACTAGCGGGAGAACCGGGGAGCTGTTTTTT. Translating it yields CASSTTSGRTGELFF. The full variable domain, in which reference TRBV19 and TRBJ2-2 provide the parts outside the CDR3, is DGGITQSPKYLFRKEGQNVTLSCEQNLNHDAMYWYRQDPGQGLRLIYYSQIVNDFQKGDIAEGYSVSREKKESFPLTVTSAQKNPTAFYLCASSTTSGRTGELFFGEGSRLTVL.

CDR3 residues: CASSSIRGGGYNEQFF. The DNA of the CDR3 is TGTGCCAGCAGCTCCATCAGGGGAGGGGGCTACAATGAGCAGTTCTTC. The chain carries TRBV11-2 and TRBJ2-1, with D tentatively TRBD2 (7 bases). CDR3 length: 16 residues. Germline CDR1 reads SGHAT; CDR2 reads FQNNGV. Trimming pared 4 bases from V and 3 bases from J, leaving 16 bases between.

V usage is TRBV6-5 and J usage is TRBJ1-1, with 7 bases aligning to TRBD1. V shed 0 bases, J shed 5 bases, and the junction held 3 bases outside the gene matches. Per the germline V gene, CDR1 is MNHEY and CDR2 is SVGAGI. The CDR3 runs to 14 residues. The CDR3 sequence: CASSYSTGWTEAFF. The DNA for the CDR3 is TGTGCCAGCAGTTACTCGACAGGGTGGACTGAAGCTTTCTTT.

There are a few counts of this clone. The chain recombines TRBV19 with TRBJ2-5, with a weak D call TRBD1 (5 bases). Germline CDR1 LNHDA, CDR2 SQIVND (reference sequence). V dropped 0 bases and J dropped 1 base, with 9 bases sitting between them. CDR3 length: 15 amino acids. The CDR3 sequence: CASSIDKGFQETQYF. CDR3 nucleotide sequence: TGTGCCAGTAGTATAGATAAGGGGTTCCAAGAGACCCAGTACTTC.

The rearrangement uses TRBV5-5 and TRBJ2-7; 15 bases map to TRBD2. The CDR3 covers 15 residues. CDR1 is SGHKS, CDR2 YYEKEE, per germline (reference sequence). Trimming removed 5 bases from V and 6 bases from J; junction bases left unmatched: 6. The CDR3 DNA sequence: TGTGCCAGCAGTTACGGACTAGCGGGAGGGGTCGAGCAGTACTTC. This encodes CASSYGLAGGVEQYF.

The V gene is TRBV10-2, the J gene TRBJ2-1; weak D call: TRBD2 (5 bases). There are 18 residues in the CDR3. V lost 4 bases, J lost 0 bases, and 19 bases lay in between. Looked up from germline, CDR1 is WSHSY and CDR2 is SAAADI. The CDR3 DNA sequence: TGCGCCAGCAGTGGATTTTTGAGCGGTGCGAGCTCCTACAATGAGCAGTTCTTC. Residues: CASSGFLSGASSYNEQFF.

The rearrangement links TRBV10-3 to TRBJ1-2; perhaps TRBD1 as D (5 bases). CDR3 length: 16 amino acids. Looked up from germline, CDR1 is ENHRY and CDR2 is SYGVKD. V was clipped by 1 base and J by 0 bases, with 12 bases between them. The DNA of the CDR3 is TGTGCCATCAGTGAGTACGACAGAGAAGCTAACTATGGCTACACCTTC. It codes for CAISEYDREANYGYTF.

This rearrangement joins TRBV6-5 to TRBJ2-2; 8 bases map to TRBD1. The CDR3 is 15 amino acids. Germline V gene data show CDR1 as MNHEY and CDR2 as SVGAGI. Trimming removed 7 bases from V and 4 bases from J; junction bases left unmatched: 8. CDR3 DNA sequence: TGTGCCAGCATCCTCAGGGGGCGAGGCACCGGGGAGCTGTTTTTT. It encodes CASILRGRGTGELFF.

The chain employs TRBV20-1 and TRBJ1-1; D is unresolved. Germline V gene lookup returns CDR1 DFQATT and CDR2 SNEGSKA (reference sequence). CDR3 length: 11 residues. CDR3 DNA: TGCAGCGGGAGGATCGGCACTGAAGCTTTCTTT. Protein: CSGRIGTEAFF.

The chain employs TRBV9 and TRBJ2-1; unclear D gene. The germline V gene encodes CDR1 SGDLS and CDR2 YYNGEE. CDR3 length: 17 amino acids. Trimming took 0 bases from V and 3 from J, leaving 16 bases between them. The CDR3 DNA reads TGTGCCAGCAGCGTAGCTTCTGCGGCGGCGCTCTACAATGAGCAGTTCTTC. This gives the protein CASSVASAAALYNEQFF.

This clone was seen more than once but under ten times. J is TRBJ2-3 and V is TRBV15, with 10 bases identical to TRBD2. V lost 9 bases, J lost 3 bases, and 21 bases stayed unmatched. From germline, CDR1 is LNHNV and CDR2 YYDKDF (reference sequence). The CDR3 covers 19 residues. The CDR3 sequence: CATISPGASGSLFTDTQYF. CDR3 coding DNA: TGTGCCACTATTTCCCCGGGGGCTAGCGGGAGTCTCTTTACAGATACGCAGTATTTT.